Each of the 7 T cell receptor beta chains below was sequenced from the same sample in a study of blood T cell repertoires in COVID-19 (dated by TCRdb to 2020 to 2021). The method was the immunoSEQ multiplex PCR assay. In its TCRdb copy, this immuneACCESS table keeps in-frame sequences only and misses some clones. Where compared with another copy, unresolved V genes explain less than half of these, and the others have no known cause. For this sample there are approximately 210,000 clones; approximately 82% appear just once. Over 14% of the sample comes from the top ten. The sequencing input was PBMCs or T cells enriched from blood (not recorded which). The receptors shown here come from a man aged 40-49 years who had recovered from COVID-19.

The V gene is TRBV13, the J gene TRBJ2-1; 11 bases fit TRBD2. The CDR3 is 17 amino acids. The germline V gene has CDR1 PRHDT and CDR2 FYEKMQ (reference sequence). Unmatched junction bases numbered 9, after V lost 4 bases and J lost 4 bases. The DNA for the CDR3 is TGTGCCAGCAGCTCCTACGTGACTAGCGGGATTTACAATGAGCAGTTCTTC. Encoded protein: CASSSYVTSGIYNEQFF.

This chain uses TRBV5-3 with TRBJ2-7; tentatively, D is TRBD2 (5 bases). TRBV5-3 is classed as an ORF, of uncertain function. The CDR3 consists of 17 residues. Deletions cut 0 bases from V and 3 bases from J, with 19 bases between. The CDR3 DNA is TGTGCCAGAAGCTTGGTCGTGGTCCCCGGAGGAATCTACGAGCAGTACTTC. This codes for CARSLVVVPGGIYEQYF.

The chain combines TRBV10-3 with TRBJ2-3; D perhaps matches TRBD2 (6 bases). CDR3 length: 16 residues. CDR1 is ENHRY, CDR2 SYGVKD, per germline. V lost 4 bases and J lost 5, with 19 bases in between. CDR3 sequence (DNA): TGTGCCATCAGTGGGTCCCCAGCGGGTGGGGGAGATACGCAGTATTTT. Translated: CAISGSPAGGGDTQYF.

This clone was seen a single time. The V call is TRBV9, the J call TRBJ2-1; TRBD2 might be the D (7 bases). V was trimmed by 1 base and J by 8 bases, leaving 16 bases between them. There are 15 residues in the CDR3. Germline-derived CDR1 and CDR2 are SGDLS and YYNGEE. DNA for the CDR3: TGTGCCAGCAGCGTAAGCCCCCGGGGGGCCGATGAGCAGTTCTTC. Amino acid sequence: CASSVSPRGADEQFF.

The chain recombines TRBV3-1 (or the pseudogene TRBV3-2) with TRBJ1-2; 8 nucleotides agree with TRBD1. CDR1 LGHDT and CDR2 YNNKEL come from the germline V gene (reference sequence). The CDR3 contains 14 residues. Trimming took 0 bases from V and 8 from J; bases not matched to a gene: 5. The CDR3, as DNA: TGTGCCAGCAGCCAAGACAGGGGGCTGGGGGGCTACACCTTC. Its translation: CASSQDRGLGGYTF.

The chain recombines TRBV6-2 or TRBV6-3 with TRBJ2-7; TRBD2 might be the D (7 bases). This CDR3 spans 17 amino acids. Trimming shortened V by 6 bases and J by 0 bases, and 21 bases separated the two germline ends. Germline assignment: CDR1 MNHEY and CDR2 SVGEGT. CDR3 DNA: TGTGCCAGCAGCCCAAGAGAGGGGCGGGGGCGCTCCTACGAGCAGTACTTC. Translated: CASSPREGRGRSYEQYF.

This clone has only a few counts. The J gene is TRBJ2-5, the V gene TRBV18, with 7 positions matching TRBD2. Losses at the gene ends were 6 bases for V and 5 bases for J; bases not matched to a gene: 12. The germline V gene encodes CDR1 KGHSH and CDR2 LQKENI. This CDR3 contains 15 residues. CDR3 sequence reads: CASSFTSASEETQYF. CDR3 in DNA: TGTGCCAGCTCCTTTACTAGCGCCAGCGAGGAGACCCAGTACTTC.